The TCR beta chain described here comes from a study of cytomegalovirus exposure and HLA in healthy donors. V was cut by 10 bases and J by 3 bases, with 16 bases left in between. Germline V gene sequence: CDR1 MNHEY, CDR2 SMNVEV (reference sequence). The CDR3 loop spans 13 amino acids. 13 Jbeta primers and 60 Vbeta primers were used for the PCR. Measured with immunoSEQ multiplex PCR; TCRdb has only the in-frame clones, and not every one. This table holds 85,000 to 100,000 clones, approximately 81% found once. The chain recombines TRBV27 with TRBJ2-7; tentative D call: TRBD2 (6 bases). Sequenced sample: PBMCs. The TCR sequence derives from a girl aged 2-9 years in good health and CMV-seropositive. The CDR3 spells CATRRGPNYEQYF. The CDR3 DNA reads as TGTGCCACCAGGCGGGGACCAAACTACGAGCAGTACTTC.